Below, 4 T cell receptor beta chains from the same sample are listed, as sequenced in a study of CXCR3-negative and CXCR3-positive naive CD8 T cells. It was by 5' RACE with UMI labels that the TRB cDNA libraries were prepared. TCRdb reprocessed the 5' RACE reads and stores each CDR3 protein as one record, lacking DNA. The sample has more than 6,500 distinct CDR3 sequences. Study outcomes and limitations: Researchers report that CXCR3-positive naive cells carry more hydrophobic TRB CDR3s than CXCR3-negative naive cells.

Antigens for these TCRs are unknown. Input material: naive CXCR3+ CD8+ T cells from blood. Subset specified: CD45RO-CCR7+CD27+CD95- naive CD8+ T cells expressing CXCR3 (TNR3+). All receptors come from a human donor in good health. Some clones in this sample may be carry-over from other donors' samples.

In terms of frequency, this clonotype is medium-sized. This chain connects TRBV29-1 to TRBJ2-3. This CDR3 comprises 13 residues. Looked up from germline, CDR1 is SQVTM and CDR2 is ANQGSEA. CDR3 in amino acids: CSVEGTSIDTQYF.

Measured by frequency, this clonotype is medium-sized. The chain employs TRBV11-2 and TRBJ2-7; lacking DNA, the TRBD1 call made by TCRdb goes unchecked. Per germline, CDR1 SGHAT and CDR2 FQNNGV. CDR3 length equals 16 residues. The CDR3 region is CASSLDLRQGADEQYF.

This clonotype is deemed medium-sized by its frequency. This chain uses TRBV20-1 with TRBJ2-7. CDR1 and CDR2 from the germline V gene are DFQATT and SNEGSKA (reference sequence). The CDR3 spans 14 residues. The CDR3 reads CSARAVVGLVEQYF.

The chain combines TRBV15 with TRBJ2-1; TCRdb names TRBD1, which stays unverified in the absence of DNA. Germline CDR1 and CDR2: LNHNV and YYDKDF (reference sequence). The CDR3 contains 17 residues. This chain's CDR3 is CATSRGVGVQADNEQFF.